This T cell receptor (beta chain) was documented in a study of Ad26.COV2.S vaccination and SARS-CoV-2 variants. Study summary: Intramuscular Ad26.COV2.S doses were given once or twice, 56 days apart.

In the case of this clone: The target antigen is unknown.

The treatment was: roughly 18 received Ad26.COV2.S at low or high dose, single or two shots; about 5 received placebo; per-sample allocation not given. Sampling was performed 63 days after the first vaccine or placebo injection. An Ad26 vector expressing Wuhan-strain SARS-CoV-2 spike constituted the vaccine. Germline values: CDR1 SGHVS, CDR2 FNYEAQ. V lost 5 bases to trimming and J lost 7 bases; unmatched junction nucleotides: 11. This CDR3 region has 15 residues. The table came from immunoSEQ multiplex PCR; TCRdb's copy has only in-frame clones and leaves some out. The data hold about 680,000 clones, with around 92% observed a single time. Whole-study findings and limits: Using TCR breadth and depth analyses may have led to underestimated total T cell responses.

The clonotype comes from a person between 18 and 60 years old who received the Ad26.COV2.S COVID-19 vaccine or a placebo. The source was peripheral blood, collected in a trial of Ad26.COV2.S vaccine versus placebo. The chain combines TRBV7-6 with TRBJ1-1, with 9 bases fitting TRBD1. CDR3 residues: CASSLAGTGWGEAFF. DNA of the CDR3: TGTGCCAGCAGCCTCGCCGGGACAGGGTGGGGTGAAGCTTTCTTT.